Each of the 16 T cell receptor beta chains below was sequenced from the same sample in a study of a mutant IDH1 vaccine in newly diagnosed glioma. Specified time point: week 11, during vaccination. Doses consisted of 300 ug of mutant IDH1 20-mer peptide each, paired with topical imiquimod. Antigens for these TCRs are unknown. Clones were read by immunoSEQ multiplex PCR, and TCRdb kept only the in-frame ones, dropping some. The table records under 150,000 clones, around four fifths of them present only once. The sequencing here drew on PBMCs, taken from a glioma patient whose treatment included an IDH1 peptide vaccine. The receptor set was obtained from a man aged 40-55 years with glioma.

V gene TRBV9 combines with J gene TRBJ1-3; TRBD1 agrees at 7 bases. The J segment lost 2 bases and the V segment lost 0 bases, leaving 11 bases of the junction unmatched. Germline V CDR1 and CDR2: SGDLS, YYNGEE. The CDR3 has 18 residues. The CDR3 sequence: CASSVATGQGVAGNTIYF. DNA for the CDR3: TGTGCCAGCAGCGTAGCTACCGGGCAGGGGGTGGCTGGAAACACCATATATTTT.

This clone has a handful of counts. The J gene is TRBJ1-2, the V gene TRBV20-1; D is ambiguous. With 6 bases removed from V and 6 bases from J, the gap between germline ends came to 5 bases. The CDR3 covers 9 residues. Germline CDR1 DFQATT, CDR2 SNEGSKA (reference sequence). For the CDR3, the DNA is TGCAGTGCCGGGCATGGCTACACCTTC. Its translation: CSAGHGYTF.

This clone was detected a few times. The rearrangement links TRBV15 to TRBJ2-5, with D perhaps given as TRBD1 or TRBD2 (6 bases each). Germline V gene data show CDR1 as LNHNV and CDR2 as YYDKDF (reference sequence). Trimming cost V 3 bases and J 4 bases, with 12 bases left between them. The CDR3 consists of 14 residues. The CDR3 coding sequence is TGTGCCACCAGCAGCGAGAGGGGGGTAGAGACCCAGTACTTC. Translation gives CATSSERGVETQYF.

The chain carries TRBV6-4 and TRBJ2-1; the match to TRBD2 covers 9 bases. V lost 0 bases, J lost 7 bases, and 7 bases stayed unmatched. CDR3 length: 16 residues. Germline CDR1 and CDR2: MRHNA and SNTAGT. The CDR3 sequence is CASSDSAGGASNEQFF. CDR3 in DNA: TGTGCCAGCAGTGACTCGGCGGGAGGGGCTTCGAATGAGCAGTTCTTC.

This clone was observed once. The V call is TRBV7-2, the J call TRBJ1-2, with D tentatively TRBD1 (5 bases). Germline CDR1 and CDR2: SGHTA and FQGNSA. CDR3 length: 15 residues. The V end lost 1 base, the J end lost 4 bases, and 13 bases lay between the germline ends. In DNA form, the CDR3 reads TGTGCCAGCAGCTTAGGGCCAGGGCCTACCTATGGCTACACCTTC. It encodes CASSLGPGPTYGYTF.

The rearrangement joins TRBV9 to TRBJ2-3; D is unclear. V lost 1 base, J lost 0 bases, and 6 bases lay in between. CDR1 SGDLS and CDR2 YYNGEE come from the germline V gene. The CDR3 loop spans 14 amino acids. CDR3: CASSVSGSTDTQYF. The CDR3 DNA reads TGTGCCAGCAGCGTATCAGGTAGCACAGATACGCAGTATTTT.

This chain's CDR3 is CASSTLHNEQFF. CDR3 coding DNA: TGTGCCAGCAGCACCTTACACAATGAGCAGTTCTTC. V and J are TRBV7-8 and TRBJ2-1, with D hard to call. Per the germline V gene, CDR1 is SGHVS and CDR2 is FQNEAQ. The CDR3 runs 12 residues. Between the trimmed V and J ends, which lost 5 bases and 5 bases, there was a span of 7 bases.

CDR3 loop: CATSAGGQGTDTQYF. CDR3 sequence (DNA): TGTGCCACCAGTGCAGGGGGCCAGGGTACAGATACGCAGTATTTT. V is TRBV15 and J is TRBJ2-3, with 8 bases lining up with TRBD1. J gave up 3 bases and V 6 bases, and 8 bases lay outside the gene matches. The CDR3 is 15 amino acids. Germline V gives CDR1 LNHNV, CDR2 YYDKDF (reference sequence).

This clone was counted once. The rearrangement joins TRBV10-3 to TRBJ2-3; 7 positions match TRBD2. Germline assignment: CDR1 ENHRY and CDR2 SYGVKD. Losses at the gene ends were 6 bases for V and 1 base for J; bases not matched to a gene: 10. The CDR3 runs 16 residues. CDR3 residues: CAIRGGTQEGTDTQYF. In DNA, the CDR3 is TGTGCCATCAGGGGGGGGACCCAGGAGGGCACAGATACGCAGTATTTT.

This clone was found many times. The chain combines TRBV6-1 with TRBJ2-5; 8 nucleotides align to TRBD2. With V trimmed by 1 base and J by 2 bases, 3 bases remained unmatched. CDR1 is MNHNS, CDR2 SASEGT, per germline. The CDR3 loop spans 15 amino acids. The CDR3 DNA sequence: TGTGCCAGCAGTGAAGGTGGCGGGAGGCAAGAGACCCAGTACTTC. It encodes CASSEGGGRQETQYF.

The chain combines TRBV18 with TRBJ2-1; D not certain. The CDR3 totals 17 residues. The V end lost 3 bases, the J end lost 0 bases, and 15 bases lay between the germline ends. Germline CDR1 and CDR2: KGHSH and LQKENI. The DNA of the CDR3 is TGTGCCAGCTCACCGGCTAATTCCATCAGCTCCTACAATGAGCAGTTCTTC. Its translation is CASSPANSISSYNEQFF.

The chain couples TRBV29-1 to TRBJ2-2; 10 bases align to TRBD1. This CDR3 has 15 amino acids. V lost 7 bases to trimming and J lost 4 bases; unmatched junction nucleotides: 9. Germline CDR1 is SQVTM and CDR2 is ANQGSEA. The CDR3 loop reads CSANDRGLGTGELFF. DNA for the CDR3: TGCAGCGCTAACGACAGGGGGCTAGGCACCGGGGAGCTGTTTTTT.

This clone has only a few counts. Here the CDR3 reads CASSPEGEKLFF. CDR3 DNA sequence: TGCGCCAGCAGCCCCGAGGGAGAAAAACTGTTTTTT. This chain connects TRBV5-1 to TRBJ1-4; D is unclear. The germline V and J ends were trimmed by 4 bases and 8 bases, with 9 bases remaining between them. The length of the CDR3 is 12 residues. Germline CDR1 is SGHRS and CDR2 is YFSETQ.

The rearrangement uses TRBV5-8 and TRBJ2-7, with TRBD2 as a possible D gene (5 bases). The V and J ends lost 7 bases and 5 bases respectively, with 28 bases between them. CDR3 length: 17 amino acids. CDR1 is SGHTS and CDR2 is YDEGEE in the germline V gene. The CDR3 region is CASGPQRGMRKWDEQYF. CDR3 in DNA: TGTGCCAGCGGACCCCAACGAGGGATGAGAAAGTGGGACGAGCAGTACTTC.

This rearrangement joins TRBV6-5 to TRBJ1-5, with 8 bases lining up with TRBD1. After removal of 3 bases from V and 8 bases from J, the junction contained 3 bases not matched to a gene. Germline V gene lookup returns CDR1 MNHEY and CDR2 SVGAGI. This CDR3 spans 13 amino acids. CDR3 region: CASSYQGAKPQHF. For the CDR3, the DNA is TGTGCCAGCAGTTATCAGGGGGCAAAGCCCCAGCATTTT.

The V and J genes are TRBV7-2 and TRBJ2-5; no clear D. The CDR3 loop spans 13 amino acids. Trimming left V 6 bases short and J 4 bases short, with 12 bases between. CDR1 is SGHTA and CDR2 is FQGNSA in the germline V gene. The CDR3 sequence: CASSPAPGETQYF. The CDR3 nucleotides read TGTGCCAGCAGTCCGGCCCCCGGAGAGACCCAGTACTTC.